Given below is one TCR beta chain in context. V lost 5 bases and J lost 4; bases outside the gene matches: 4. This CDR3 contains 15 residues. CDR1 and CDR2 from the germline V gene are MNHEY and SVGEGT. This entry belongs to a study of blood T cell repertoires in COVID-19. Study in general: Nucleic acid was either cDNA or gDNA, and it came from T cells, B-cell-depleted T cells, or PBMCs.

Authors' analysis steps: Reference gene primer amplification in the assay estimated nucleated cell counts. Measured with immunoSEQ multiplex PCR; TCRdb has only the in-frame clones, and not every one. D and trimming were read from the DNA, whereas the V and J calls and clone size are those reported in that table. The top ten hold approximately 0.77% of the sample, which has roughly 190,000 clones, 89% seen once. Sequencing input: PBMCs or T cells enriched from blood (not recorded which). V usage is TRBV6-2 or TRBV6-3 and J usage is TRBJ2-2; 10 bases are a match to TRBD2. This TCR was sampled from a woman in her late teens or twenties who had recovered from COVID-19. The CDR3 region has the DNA TGTGCCAGCAGTCGACTAGCGGGCAGCACCGGGGAGCTGTTTTTT. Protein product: CASSRLAGSTGELFF.